Below are 7 T cell receptor beta chains sequenced from a single sample in a study of blood T cells in healthy people across ages. Using a J-beta primer mix together with a sample-barcoded 5' primer, a second PCR was run for roughly 6 to 12 cycles. Each CDR3 protein is one row after TCRdb ran MiXCR on the 5' RACE reads. The table has around 900,000 distinct CDR3 sequences, about 51% seen once. The sequenced sample consisted of blood. The receptors derive from a woman aged 60-70 years in good health.

The chain uses TRBV6-6 and TRBJ1-1, with D maybe TRBD1 (6 bases). V lost 6 bases to trimming and J lost 2 bases, with 13 bases between them. From germline, CDR1 is MNHNY and CDR2 SVGAGI (reference sequence). The CDR3 consists of 14 residues. CDR3 sequence reads: CASSRDTINTEAFF. The CDR3 DNA reads TGTGCCAGCAGCCGGGACACCATTAACACTGAAGCTTTCTTT.

This clonotype was counted only a few times. This rearrangement joins TRBV12-3 or TRBV12-4 to TRBJ2-5; D is perhaps TRBD1 or TRBD2 (5 bases each). The V and J ends lost 2 bases and 0 bases respectively, with 10 bases between them. The CDR3 has 15 amino acids. CDR3 nucleotide sequence: TGTGCCAGCAGTTTACCACCGGGGCACCAAGAGACCCAGTACTTC. Its translation: CASSLPPGHQETQYF.

A few counts support this clonotype. The V call is TRBV5-1, the J call TRBJ2-5; D unresolved. The J call may be mistaken, given a closer DNA end match to TRBJ2-7. The CDR3 consists of 12 residues. In germline, CDR1 is SGHRS, CDR2 YFSETQ. CDR3 amino acids: CASSQRTHEQYF. The CDR3 DNA sequence: TGCGCCAGCAGCCAAAGAACACACGAGCAGTACTTC.

The chain is built from TRBV7-2 and TRBJ2-7; D might be TRBD1 (6 bases). The CDR3 runs to 15 residues. Trimming cost V 5 bases and J 3 bases, with 17 bases left between them. Germline values: CDR1 SGHTA, CDR2 FQGNSA. The CDR3: CASSTSDSPIYEQYF. In DNA form, the CDR3 reads TGTGCCAGCAGCACTTCGGACAGCCCGATCTACGAGCAGTACTTC.

The chain carries TRBV7-6 and TRBJ1-5; tentatively, D is TRBD1 (5 bases). This CDR3 spans 14 amino acids. Germline assignment: CDR1 SGHVS and CDR2 FNYEAQ. Trimming pared 1 base from V and 6 bases from J, leaving 10 bases between. The CDR3 reads CASSLDGAGQPQHF. The CDR3 coding sequence is TGTGCCAGCAGCTTAGATGGGGCGGGTCAGCCCCAGCATTTT. The variable domain in full, with the rest retrieved from reference TRBV7-6 and TRBJ1-5, is GAGVSQSPRYKVTKRGQDVALRCDPISGHVSLYWYRQALGQGPEFLTYFNYEAQQDKSGLPNDRFSAERPEGSISTLTIQRTEQRDSAMYRCASSLDGAGQPQHFGDGTRLSIL.

In this sample, this clonotype turned up a few times. The chain employs TRBV9 and TRBJ2-7, with D uncertain. CDR1 and CDR2 from the germline V gene are SGDLS and YYNGEE. V was clipped by 0 bases and J by 0 bases, with 7 bases between them. This CDR3 has 14 amino acids. The CDR3 protein is CASSVDGSSYEQYF. CDR3 nucleotide sequence: TGTGCCAGCAGCGTAGATGGCAGCTCCTACGAGCAGTACTTC.

This sequence joins TRBV5-6 and TRBJ2-7, with D possibly being TRBD1 (7 bases). The CDR3 is made up of 14 amino acids. The V gene lost 4 bases and the J gene lost 3 bases, with 14 bases spanning the gap. Germline V gene lookup returns CDR1 SGHDT and CDR2 YYEEEE. The CDR3 DNA reads TGTGCCAGCAGCGCCGGCCAGGGGGGCTACGAGCAGTACTTC. Its protein product is CASSAGQGGYEQYF.